The clone carrying this TCR beta chain was seen repeatedly, ten times or more. This specimen comes from a study of identical twins. CDR3 length equals 15 residues. CDR1 is LGHNA and CDR2 is YNFKEQ in the germline V gene. The trim removed 4 bases at V and 4 bases at J, leaving 6 bases unmatched. A universal primer site arose from template switching, and cDNA bore unique molecular identifiers. TCRdb ran MiXCR on the 5' RACE reads and lists one entry per CDR3 protein. This sample has some 100,000 distinct CDR3 sequences; roughly 6% occur once, and the top ten carry 12%. What was sequenced was memory T cells sorted from blood. The sequence was obtained from a woman aged 45 to 65 in good health. The V call is TRBV4-2, the J call TRBJ1-3, with 8 bases lining up with TRBD1. The CDR3 DNA reads as TGTGCCAGCAGCCCAGGGGGACAGGCCGGAAACACCATATATTTT. Amino acids: CASSPGGQAGNTIYF.